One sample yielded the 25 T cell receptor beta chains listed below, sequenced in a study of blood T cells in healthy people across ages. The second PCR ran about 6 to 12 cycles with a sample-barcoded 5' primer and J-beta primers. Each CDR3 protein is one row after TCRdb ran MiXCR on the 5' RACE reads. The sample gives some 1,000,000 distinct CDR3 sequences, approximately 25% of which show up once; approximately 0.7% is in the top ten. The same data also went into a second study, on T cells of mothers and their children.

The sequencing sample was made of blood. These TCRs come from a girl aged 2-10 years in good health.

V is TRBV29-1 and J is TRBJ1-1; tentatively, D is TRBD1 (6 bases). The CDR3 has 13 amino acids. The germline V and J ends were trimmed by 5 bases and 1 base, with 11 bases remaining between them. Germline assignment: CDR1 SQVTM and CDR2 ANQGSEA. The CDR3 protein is CSVHTDRNTEAFF. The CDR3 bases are TGCAGCGTTCATACGGACAGGAACACTGAAGCTTTCTTT.

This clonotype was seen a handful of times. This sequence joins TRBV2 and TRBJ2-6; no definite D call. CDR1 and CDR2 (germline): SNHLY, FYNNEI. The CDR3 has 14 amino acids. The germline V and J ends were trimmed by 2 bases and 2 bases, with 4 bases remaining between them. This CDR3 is CASSERAGANVLTF. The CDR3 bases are TGTGCCAGCAGTGAAAGAGCTGGGGCCAACGTCCTGACTTTC. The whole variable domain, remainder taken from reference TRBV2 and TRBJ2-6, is EPEVTQTPSHQVTQMGQEVILRCVPISNHLYFYWYRQILGQKVEFLVSFYNNEISEKSEIFDDQFSVERPDGSNFTLKIRSTKLEDSAMYFCASSERAGANVLTFGAGSRLTVL.

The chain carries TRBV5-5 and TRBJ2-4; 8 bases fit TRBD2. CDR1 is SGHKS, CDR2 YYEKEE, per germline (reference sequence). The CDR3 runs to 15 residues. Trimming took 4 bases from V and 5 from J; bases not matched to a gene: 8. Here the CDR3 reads CASSPNPGLENIQYF. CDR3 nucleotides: TGTGCCAGCAGCCCTAATCCGGGACTAGAAAACATTCAGTACTTC.

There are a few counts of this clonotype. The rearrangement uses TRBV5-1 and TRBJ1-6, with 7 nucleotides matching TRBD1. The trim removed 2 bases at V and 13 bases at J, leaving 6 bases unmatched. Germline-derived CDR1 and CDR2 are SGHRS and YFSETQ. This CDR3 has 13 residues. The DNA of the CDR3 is TGCGCCAGCAGCTTACTACAGGGGAATCCCCTCCACTTT. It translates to CASSLLQGNPLHF.

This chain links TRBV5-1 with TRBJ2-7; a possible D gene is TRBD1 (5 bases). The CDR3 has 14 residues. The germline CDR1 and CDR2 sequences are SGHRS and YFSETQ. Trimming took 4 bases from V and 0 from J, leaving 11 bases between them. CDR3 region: CASSPAGISYEQYF. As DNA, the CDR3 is TGCGCCAGCAGCCCAGCAGGGATCTCCTACGAGCAGTACTTC.

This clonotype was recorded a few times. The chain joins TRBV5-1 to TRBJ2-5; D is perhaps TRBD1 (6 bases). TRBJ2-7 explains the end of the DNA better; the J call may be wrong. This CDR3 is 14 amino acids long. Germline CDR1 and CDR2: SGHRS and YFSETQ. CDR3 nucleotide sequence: TGCGCCAGCAGCTTGTTAAAGGGGGCCTACGAGCAGTACTTC. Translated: CASSLLKGAYEQYF.

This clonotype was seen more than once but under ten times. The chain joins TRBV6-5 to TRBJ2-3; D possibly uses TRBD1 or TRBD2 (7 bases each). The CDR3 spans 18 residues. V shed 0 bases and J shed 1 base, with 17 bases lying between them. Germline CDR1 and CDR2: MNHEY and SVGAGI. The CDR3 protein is CASSYSSGGGRGTDTQYF. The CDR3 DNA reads TGTGCCAGCAGTTACTCCTCAGGGGGGGGCCGGGGCACAGATACGCAGTATTTT.

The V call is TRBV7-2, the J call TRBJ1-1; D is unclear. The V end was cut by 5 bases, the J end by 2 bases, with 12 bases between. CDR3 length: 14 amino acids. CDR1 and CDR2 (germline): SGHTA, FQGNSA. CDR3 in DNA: TGTGCCAGCAGCCCCTGGGCGAAAAACACTGAAGCTTTCTTT. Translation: CASSPWAKNTEAFF. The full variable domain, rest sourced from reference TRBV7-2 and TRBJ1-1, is GAGVSQSPSNKVTEKGKDVELRCDPISGHTALYWYRQSLGQGLEFLIYFQGNSAPDKSGLPSDRFSAERTGGSVSTLTIQRTQQEDSAVYLCASSPWAKNTEAFFGQGTRLTVV.

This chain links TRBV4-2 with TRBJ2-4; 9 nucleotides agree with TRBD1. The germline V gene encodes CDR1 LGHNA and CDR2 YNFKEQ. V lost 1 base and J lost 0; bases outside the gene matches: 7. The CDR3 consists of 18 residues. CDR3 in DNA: TGTGCCAGCAGCCAAGCGACAGGGGGTGATATAGCCAAAAACATTCAGTACTTC. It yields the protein CASSQATGGDIAKNIQYF.

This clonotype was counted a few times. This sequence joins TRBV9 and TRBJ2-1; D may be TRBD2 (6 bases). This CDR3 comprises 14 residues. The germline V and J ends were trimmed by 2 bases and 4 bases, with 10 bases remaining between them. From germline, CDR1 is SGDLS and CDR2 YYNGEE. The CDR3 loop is CASSVGSGYNEQFF. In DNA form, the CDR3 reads TGTGCCAGCAGCGTTGGTAGCGGTTACAATGAGCAGTTCTTC. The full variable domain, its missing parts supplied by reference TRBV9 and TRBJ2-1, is DSGVTQTPKHLITATGQRVTLRCSPRSGDLSVYWYQQSLDQGLQFLIQYYNGEERAKGNILERFSAQQFPDLHSELNLSSLELGDSALYFCASSVGSGYNEQFFGPGTRLTVL.

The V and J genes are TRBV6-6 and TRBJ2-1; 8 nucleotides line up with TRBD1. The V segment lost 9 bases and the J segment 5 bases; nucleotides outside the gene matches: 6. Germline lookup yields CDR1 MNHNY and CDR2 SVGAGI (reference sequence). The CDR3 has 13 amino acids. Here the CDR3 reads CASDRGQNNEQFF. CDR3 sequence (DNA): TGTGCCAGTGACAGGGGTCAAAACAATGAGCAGTTCTTC.

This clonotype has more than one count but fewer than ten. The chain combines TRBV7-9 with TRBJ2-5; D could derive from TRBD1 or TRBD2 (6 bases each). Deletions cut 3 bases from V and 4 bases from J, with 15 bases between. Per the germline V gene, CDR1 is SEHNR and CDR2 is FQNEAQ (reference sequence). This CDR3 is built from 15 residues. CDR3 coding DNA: TGTGCCAGCAGCTTGCAATGGGGGGCGGGAGAGACCCAGTACTTC. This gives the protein CASSLQWGAGETQYF.

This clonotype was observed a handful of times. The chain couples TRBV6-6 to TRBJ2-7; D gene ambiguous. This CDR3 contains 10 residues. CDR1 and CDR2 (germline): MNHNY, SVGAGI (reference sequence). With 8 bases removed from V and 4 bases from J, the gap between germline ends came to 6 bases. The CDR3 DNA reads TGTGCCAGCGGAATTTACGAGCAGTACTTC. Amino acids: CASGIYEQYF.

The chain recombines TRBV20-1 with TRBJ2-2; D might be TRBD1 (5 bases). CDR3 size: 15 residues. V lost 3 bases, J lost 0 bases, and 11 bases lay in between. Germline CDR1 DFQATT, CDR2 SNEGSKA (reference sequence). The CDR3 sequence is CSASPGPPNTGELFF. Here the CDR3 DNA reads TGCAGTGCTAGCCCAGGGCCTCCGAACACCGGGGAGCTGTTTTTT.

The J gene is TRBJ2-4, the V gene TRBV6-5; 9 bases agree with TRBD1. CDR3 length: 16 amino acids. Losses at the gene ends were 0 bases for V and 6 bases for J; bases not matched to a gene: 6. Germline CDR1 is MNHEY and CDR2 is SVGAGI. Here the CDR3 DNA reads TGTGCCAGCAGTTACTCTTGGGACAGGGTCGGAAACATTCAGTACTTC. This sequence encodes CASSYSWDRVGNIQYF.

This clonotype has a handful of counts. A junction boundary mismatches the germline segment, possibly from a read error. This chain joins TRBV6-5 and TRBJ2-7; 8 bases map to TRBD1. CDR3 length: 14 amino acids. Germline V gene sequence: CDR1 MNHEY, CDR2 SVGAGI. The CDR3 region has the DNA TGTGCCAGCGGTTACGGACAGGGATTCTACGAGCAGTACTTC. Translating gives CASGYGQGFYEQYF.

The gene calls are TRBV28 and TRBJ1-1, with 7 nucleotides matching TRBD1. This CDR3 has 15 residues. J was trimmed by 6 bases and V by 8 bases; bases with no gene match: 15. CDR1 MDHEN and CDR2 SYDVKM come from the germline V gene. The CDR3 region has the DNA TGTGCCAGCGCAAGAGGGACAGTCGGAATAGCTGAAGCTTTCTTT. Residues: CASARGTVGIAEAFF.

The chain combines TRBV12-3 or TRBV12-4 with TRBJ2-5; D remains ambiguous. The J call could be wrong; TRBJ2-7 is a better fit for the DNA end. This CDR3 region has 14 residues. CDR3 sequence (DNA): TGTGCCAGCAGCTCCACAGCGAAACACTACGAGCAGTACTTC. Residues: CASSSTAKHYEQYF.

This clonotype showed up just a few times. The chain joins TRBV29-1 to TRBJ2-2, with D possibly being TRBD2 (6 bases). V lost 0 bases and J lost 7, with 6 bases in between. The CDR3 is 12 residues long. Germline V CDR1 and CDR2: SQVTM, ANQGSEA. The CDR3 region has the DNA TGCAGCGTTGAAGAGGGGGGCGGGGAGCTGTTTTTT. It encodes CSVEEGGGELFF.

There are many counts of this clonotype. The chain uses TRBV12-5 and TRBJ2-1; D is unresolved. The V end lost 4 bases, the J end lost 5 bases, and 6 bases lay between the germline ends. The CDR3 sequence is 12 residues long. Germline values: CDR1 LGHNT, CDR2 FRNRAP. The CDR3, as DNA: TGTGCTAGTGGTTCCGTACACAATGAGCAGTTCTTC. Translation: CASGSVHNEQFF.

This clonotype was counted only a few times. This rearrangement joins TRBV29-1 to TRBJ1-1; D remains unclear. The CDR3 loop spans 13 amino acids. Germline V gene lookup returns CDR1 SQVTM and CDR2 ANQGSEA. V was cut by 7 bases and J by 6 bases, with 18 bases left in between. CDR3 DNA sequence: TGCAGCGCCGGTCCGCAGTTTGGATCTGAAGCTTTCTTT. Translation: CSAGPQFGSEAFF.

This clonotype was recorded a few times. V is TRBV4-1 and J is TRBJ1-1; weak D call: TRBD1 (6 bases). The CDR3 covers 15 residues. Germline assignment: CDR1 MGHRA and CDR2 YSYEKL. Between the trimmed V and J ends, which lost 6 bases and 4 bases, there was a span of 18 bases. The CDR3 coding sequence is TGCGCCAGCAGTTACAGGGCCGCGGCGAGCACTGAAGCTTTCTTT. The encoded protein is CASSYRAAASTEAFF.

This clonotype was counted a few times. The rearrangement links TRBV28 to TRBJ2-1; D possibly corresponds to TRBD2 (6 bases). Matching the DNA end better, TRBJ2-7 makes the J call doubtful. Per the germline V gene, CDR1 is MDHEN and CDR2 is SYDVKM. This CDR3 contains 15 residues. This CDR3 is CASSHRGGRAYEQYF. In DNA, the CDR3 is TGTGCCAGCAGCCATCGGGGAGGAAGGGCCTACGAGCAGTACTTC.

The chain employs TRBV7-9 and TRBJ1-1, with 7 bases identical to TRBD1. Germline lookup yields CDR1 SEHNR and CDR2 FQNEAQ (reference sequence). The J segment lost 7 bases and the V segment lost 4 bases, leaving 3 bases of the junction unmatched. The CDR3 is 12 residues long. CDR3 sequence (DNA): TGTGCCAGCAGCTCTTGGACAGGTGAAGCTTTCTTT. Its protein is CASSSWTGEAFF.

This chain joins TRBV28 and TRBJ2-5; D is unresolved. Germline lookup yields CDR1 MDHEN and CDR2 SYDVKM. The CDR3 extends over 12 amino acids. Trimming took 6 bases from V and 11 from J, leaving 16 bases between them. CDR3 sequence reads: CASSPYPDHQYF. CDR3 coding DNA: TGTGCCAGCAGCCCCTATCCAGATCATCAGTACTTC.